Following are 9 T cell receptor beta chains from one sample sequenced in a study of prognosis after radiotherapy for stage I lung cancer. Template was genomic DNA; TCR beta CDR3 amplified in two multiplex PCR rounds. First-round PCR amplification was performed with primers specific to each TRBV and TRBJ gene. A single record per CDR3 protein comes from TCRdb applying MiXCR to the multiplex PCR reads. The sample comprises roughly 32,000 distinct CDR3 sequences, roughly two fifths of which are singletons, and 15% rests with the top ten. Here the sequenced sample was PBMCs, taken before or after stereotactic body radiation therapy (not recorded which). All receptors come from a donor aged 50 or older with non-small cell lung cancer.

This sequence joins TRBV30 and TRBJ2-7, with D maybe TRBD1 (6 bases). V lost 4 bases and J lost 2, with 18 bases in between. Germline CDR1 reads GTSNPN; CDR2 reads SVGIG (reference sequence). CDR3 length: 15 residues. The CDR3 sequence: CAWNKTGTPTYEQYF. CDR3 nucleotide sequence: TGTGCCTGGAATAAAACCGGGACACCTACCTACGAGCAGTACTTC.

This clonotype was detected many times. The CDR3 DNA follows: TGTGCCAGCAGCCAAGTGGACTTTCCCACAGATACGCAGTATTTT. Its protein is CASSQVDFPTDTQYF. The V and J genes are TRBV3-1 and TRBJ2-3; a possible D gene is TRBD2 (5 bases). This CDR3 spans 15 amino acids. CDR1 is LGHDT and CDR2 is YNNKEL in the germline V gene (reference sequence). V shed 1 base and J shed 2 bases, with 10 bases lying between them.

The chain employs TRBV27 and TRBJ2-6, with D perhaps given as TRBD1 or TRBD2 (6 bases each). The CDR3 length is 16 residues. The V gene lost 1 base and the J gene lost 8 bases, with 15 bases spanning the gap. Germline values: CDR1 MNHEY, CDR2 SMNVEV (reference sequence). DNA for the CDR3: TGTGCCAGCAGTTTATGGGGGGCCTCTGTGTCCAACGTCCTGACTTTC. Protein sequence: CASSLWGASVSNVLTF.

This chain joins TRBV7-2 and TRBJ2-1; D is perhaps TRBD1 (6 bases). This CDR3 is 15 amino acids long. Trimming removed 2 bases at V and 10 bases at J, with 18 bases between. The germline V gene encodes CDR1 SGHTA and CDR2 FQGNSA. The CDR3 protein is CASSLISTARGEQFF. The CDR3 coding sequence is TGTGCCAGCAGCTTAATATCTACCGCTAGGGGGGAGCAGTTCTTC.

By its share, this clonotype is medium-sized (0.01 to 0.1%). The chain couples TRBV6-1 to TRBJ1-2, with TRBD1 as a possible D gene (5 bases). Germline V gives CDR1 MNHNS, CDR2 SASEGT. The CDR3 sequence is 14 residues long. The V end was cut by 1 base, the J end by 5 bases, with 11 bases between. Here the CDR3 DNA reads TGTGCCAGCAGTGAAGGGACATCGATTTATGGCTACACCTTC. It codes for CASSEGTSIYGYTF.

By share of the sample, this clonotype is medium-sized. The chain joins TRBV5-1 to TRBJ2-2; D gene uncertain. Trimming left V 0 bases short and J 7 bases short, with 4 bases between. The germline V gene has CDR1 SGHRS and CDR2 YFSETQ. This CDR3 contains 12 residues. CDR3 bases: TGCGCCAGCAGCTTGGTGGACGGGGAGCTGTTTTTT. Its protein is CASSLVDGELFF.

On this clonotype: A far larger clone is just one base off, so this is likely a read error. This chain connects TRBV24-1 to TRBJ2-7; a weak D match, TRBD1 (6 bases). CDR1 and CDR2 from the germline V gene are KGHDR and SFDVKD. V was trimmed by 11 bases and J by 1 base, leaving 14 bases between them. The CDR3 has 13 residues. CDR3 sequence: CASRSQGSYEQYF. In nucleotides, the CDR3 is TGTGCCAGCAGATCACAGGGTTCCTACGAGCAGTACTTC.

Many counts were recorded for this clonotype. CDR3 sequence (DNA): TGTGCCAGCAGCCAAGGGGGACAGGGCCTCTACGAGCAGTACTTC. The encoded protein is CASSQGGQGLYEQYF. This chain joins TRBV3-1 and TRBJ2-7, with 9 bases lining up with TRBD1. Trimming took 1 base from V and 3 from J; bases not matched to a gene: 4. Germline V gene sequence: CDR1 LGHDT, CDR2 YNNKEL (reference sequence). There are 15 residues in the CDR3.

At least ten counts were recorded for this clonotype. V gene TRBV24-1 combines with J gene TRBJ1-2; D gene unclear. Deletions cut 4 bases from V and 0 bases from J, with 11 bases between. The CDR3 runs 15 residues. The V gene's germline CDR1 is KGHDR and CDR2 SFDVKD. The CDR3 loop reads CATSDPSTANYGYTF. CDR3 coding DNA: TGTGCCACCAGTGACCCTTCGACGGCTAACTATGGCTACACCTTC.